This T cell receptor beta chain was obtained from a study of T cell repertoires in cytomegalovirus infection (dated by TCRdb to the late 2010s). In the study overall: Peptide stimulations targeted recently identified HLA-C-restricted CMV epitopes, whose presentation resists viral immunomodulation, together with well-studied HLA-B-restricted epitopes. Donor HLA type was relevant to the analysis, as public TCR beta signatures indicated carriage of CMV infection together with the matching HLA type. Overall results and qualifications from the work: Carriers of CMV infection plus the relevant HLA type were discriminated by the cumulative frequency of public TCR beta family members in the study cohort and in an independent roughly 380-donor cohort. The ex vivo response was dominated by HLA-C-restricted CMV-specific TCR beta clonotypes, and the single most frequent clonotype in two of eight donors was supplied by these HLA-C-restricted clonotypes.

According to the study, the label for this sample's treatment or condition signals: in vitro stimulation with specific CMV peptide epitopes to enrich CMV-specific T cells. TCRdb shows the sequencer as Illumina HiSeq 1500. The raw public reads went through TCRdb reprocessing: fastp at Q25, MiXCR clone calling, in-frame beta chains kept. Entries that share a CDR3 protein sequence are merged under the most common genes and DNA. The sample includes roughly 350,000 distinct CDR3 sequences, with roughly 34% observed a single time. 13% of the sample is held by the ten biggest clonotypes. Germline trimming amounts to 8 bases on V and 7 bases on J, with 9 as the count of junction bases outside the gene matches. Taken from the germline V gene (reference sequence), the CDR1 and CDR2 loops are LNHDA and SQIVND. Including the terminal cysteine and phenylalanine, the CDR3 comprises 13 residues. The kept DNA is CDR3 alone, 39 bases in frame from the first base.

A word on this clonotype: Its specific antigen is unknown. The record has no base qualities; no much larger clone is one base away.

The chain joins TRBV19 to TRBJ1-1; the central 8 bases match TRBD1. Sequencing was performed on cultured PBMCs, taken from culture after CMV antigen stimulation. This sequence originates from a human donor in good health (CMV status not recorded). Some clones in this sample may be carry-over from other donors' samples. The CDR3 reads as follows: CASAPDRGGEAFF. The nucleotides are TGTGCCAGTGCCCCAGACAGGGGCGGTGAAGCTTTCTTT.